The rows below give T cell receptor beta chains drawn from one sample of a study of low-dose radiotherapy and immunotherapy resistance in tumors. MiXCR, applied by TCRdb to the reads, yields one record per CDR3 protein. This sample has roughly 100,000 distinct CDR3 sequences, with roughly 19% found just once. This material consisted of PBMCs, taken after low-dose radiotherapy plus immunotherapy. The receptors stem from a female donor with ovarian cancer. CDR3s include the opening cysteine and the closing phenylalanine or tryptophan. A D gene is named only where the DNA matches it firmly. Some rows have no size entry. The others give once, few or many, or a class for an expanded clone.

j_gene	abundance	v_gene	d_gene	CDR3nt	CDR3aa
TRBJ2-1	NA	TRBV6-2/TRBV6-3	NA	TGTGCCAGCTGGTTTGGCGGGACGAGGATCAATGAGCAGTTCTTC	CASWFGGTRINEQFF
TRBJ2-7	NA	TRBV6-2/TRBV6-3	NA	TGTGCCAGCAGTCAAGCAAGGGAGCAGTACTTC	CASSQAREQYF
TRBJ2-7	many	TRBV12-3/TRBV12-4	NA	TGTGCCAGCAAAATCGCAAGGTCGGCCGAGCAGTACTTC	CASKIARSAEQYF
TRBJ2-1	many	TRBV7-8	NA	TGTGCCAGCAGCAGAGAGTCCGGGACACCATACAATGAGCAGTTCTTC	CASSRESGTPYNEQFF
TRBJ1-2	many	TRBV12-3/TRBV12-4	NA	TGTGCCAGCAGTGAGGATCGTAACTATGGCTACACCTTC	CASSEDRNYGYTF
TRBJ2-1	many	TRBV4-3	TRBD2	TGCGCCAGCAGCCATAAGTTAGCGGGGGAGCAGTTCTTC	CASSHKLAGEQFF
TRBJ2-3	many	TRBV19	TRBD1	TGTGCCAGTAGAAGGGACAGTCCCACAGATACGCAGTATTTT	CASRRDSPTDTQYF
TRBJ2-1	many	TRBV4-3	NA	TGCGCCAGCAGCCAAGAAGGTGCAGCGAATGAGCAGTTCTTC	CASSQEGAANEQFF
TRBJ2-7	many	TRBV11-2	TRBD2	TGTGCCAGCAGCGTAGGCGGGGGGTCCTACGAGCAGTACTTC	CASSVGGGSYEQYF
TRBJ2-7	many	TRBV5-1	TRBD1	TGCGCCAGCAGCATCCGGGACAGGGAGTCCTACGAGCAGTACTTC	CASSIRDRESYEQYF
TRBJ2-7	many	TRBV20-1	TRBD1	TGCAGTGCTAGAGCGGACAGGGGGCAGAGGCAGTACTTC	CSARADRGQRQYF
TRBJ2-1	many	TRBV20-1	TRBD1	TGCAGTGCTGGCACCGGGACAGGGTTGTACAATGAGCAGTTCTTC	CSAGTGTGLYNEQFF
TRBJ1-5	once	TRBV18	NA	TGTGCCAGCTCCTTAAGTGGACACACGAATCAGCCCCAGCATTTT	CASSLSGHTNQPQHF
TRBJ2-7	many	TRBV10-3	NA	TGTGCCATCAGAGCCAGCGGGCTCTCCTACGAGCAGTACTTC	CAIRASGLSYEQYF
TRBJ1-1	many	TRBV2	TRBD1	TGTGCCAGCAGCAGGGACAGGGGGGTCGAGCCTGAAGCTTTCTTT	CASSRDRGVEPEAFF
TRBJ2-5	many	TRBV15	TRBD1	TGTGCCACCAGCTCTTCCGGACAGGGAAAAGAGACCCAGTACTTC	CATSSSGQGKETQYF
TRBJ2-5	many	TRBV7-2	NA	TGTGCCAGCAGCTTAGCGGGCAGGGCGGAGGAGACCCAGTACTTC	CASSLAGRAEETQYF
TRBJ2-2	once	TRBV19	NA	TGTGCCAGTAGTCCCGGGACTTTGAGGGACACCGGGGAGCTGTTTTTT	CASSPGTLRDTGELFF
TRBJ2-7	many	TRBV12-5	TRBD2	TGTGCTAGGGAGCGGGAGACGAGCTCCTACGAGCAGTACTTC	CARERETSSYEQYF
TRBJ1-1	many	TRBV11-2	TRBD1	TGTGCCAGCACCCAGGGGGTTGCCACTGAAGCTTTCTTT	CASTQGVATEAFF
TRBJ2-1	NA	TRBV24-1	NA	TGTGCCACCAGTGATTTAGGACGGGGGAACATCAATGAGCAGTTCTTC	CATSDLGRGNINEQFF
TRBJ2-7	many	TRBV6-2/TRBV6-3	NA	TGTGCCAGCAGCCGTGGACTAAACCCCTACGAGCAGTACTTC	CASSRGLNPYEQYF
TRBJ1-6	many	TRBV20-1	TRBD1	TGCAGTGCTAAACCGGGACAGAATAATTCACCCCTCCACTTT	CSAKPGQNNSPLHF
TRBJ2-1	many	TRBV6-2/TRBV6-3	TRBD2	TGTGCCAGCAGTTCCCCGACTAGCGGGTCACCCTACAATGAGCAGTTCTTC	CASSSPTSGSPYNEQFF
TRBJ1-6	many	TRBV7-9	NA	TGTGCCAGCAGACAAACGGGGGAAAATTCACCCCTCCACTTT	CASRQTGENSPLHF
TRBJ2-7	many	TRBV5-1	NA	TGCGCCAGCAGCTTGGAGTCGGGGAGCCTCGACGAGCAGTACTTC	CASSLESGSLDEQYF
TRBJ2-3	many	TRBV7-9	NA	TGTGCCAGCAGCCCAATAGATACGCAGTATTTT	CASSPIDTQYF
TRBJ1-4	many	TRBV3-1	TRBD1	TGTGCCAGCAGCCCCTCCGGGACAGGAATTGAAAAACTGTTTTTT	CASSPSGTGIEKLFF
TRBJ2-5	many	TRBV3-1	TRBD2	TGTGCCAGCAGCACCCAAGAGGGACTAGCGATAGTGGAGACCCAGTACTTC	CASSTQEGLAIVETQYF
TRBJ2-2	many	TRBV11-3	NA	TGTGCCAGCAGACCCGGAGGAACCGGGGAGCTGTTTTTT	CASRPGGTGELFF
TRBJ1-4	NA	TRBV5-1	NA	TGCGCCAGCAGCTCAACCCTTGCAACTAATGAAAAACTGTTTTTT	CASSSTLATNEKLFF
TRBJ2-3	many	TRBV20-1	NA	TGCGGTATGGGGGGCACTAGCACAGATACGCAGTATTTT	CGMGGTSTDTQYF
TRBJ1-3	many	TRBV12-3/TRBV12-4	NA	TGTGCCAGCAGTTTAGTTCGCCAAGCTTTGGCTGGAAACACCATATATTTT	CASSLVRQALAGNTIYF
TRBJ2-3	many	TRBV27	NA	TGTGCCAGCAGTAACGCGAACCCTAGCACAGATACGCAGTATTTT	CASSNANPSTDTQYF
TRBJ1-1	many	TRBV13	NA	TGTGCCAGCGGAAGGGATTGGAACACTGAAGCTTTCTTT	CASGRDWNTEAFF
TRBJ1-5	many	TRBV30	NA	TGTGCCTGGAGCGATGGGAGGGGGGGGGGACGGCCCCAGCATTTT	CAWSDGRGGGRPQHF
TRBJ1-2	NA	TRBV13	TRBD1	TGTGCCAGCAGCCCGGCGGGACAGGGATTTGCCTATGGCTACACCTTC	CASSPAGQGFAYGYTF
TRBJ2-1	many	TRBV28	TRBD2	TGTGCCAGCAGTTTAGCAGTGGGGGGGGACAATGAGCAGTTCTTC	CASSLAVGGDNEQFF
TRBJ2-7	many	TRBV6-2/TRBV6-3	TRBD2	TGTGCCAGCAGACCCCTAGCGGGGGGCAGCATAGGCGAGCAGTACTTC	CASRPLAGGSIGEQYF
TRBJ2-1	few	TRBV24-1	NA	TGTGCCACCAGTGAGCCAGGGTTGAATGAGCAGTTCTTC	CATSEPGLNEQFF
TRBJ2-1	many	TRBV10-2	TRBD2	TGCGCCAGCAGTGAGTCGGGACTAGCGGCCGTCAATGAGCAGTTCTTC	CASSESGLAAVNEQFF